This entry is about one T cell receptor (beta chain). There is no known antigen for this receptor. No base quality information exists; no much larger clone differs at one position. Other DNA sequences in this specimen translate into the identical CDR3. TCRbeta CDR3 regions were sequenced with the immunoSEQ Assay. After extraction, genomic DNA underwent amplification by bias-controlled multiplex PCR, followed by high-throughput sequencing. Turning to the authors' computational methods: To quantify the absolute abundance of every unique TCRbeta CDR3 region, sequences were collapsed and filtered. T cell fraction was estimated by normalizing TCRbeta template counts to usable DNA, with usable DNA measured through amplification of reference genes found in all nucleated cells. Repertoire TCRs were annotated as SARS-CoV-2-specific when V gene, CDR3 amino acid sequence and J gene were exactly matched to a known reactive TCR set. MIRA supplied the reference SARS-CoV-2 TCR set, which was filtered for enrichment in COVID-19-positive ImmuneCODE repertoires so that public or cross-reactive TCRs were removed. Based on the MIRA antigens, annotated TCRs were further analysed at the level of specific ORF or position within ORF. Breadth was defined as annotated unique rearrangements over total unique productive rearrangements; depth was the summed frequency of those rearrangements. Two-sided Wilcoxon rank-sum tests were applied when comparing TCR breadth between groups. Held by TCRdb, this immuneACCESS table contains in-frame sequences only and omits some clones. Under half of the omission traces to an unresolved V gene where checked; the cause of the rest is unknown. Clone size and V and J calls were adopted from that table, with D and trimming inferred from the DNA. This sample gives about 680,000 clones in total; around 89% of them show up just once. The ten largest clones add up to approximately 1.5% of the sample.

The treatment or condition label of this sample denotes: some 20 received Ad26.COV2.S at low or high dose, single or two shots; about 5 received placebo; per-sample allocation not given. For vaccine and placebo recipients, the sequenced repertoires came from samples collected on day 63 after the first injection. In Cohort 1b, about two dozen adults aged 18-55 years were enrolled at a single site in Boston, USA, between 29 July and 7 August 2020. Ad26.COV2.S was a replication-incompetent adenovirus type 26 vector expressing a prefusion-stabilized SARS-CoV-2 spike protein from the original Wuhan strain. The source of the sample is a study of Ad26.COV2.S vaccination and SARS-CoV-2 variants (dated by TCRdb to the early 2020s). The study in broad terms: Vaccine-arm donors were drawn from COV1001, a multicentre, randomized, double-blind, placebo-controlled phase I-IIa trial of Ad26.COV2.S in healthy adults. Ad26.COV2.S was given intramuscularly at 5x10^10 or 1x10^11 viral particles, as a single shot or as two shots 56 days apart. TCRbeta repertoire sequencing served as the tool for gauging how specific and how broad the SARS-CoV-2-reactive T cell receptors were following Ad26.COV2.S vaccination. A total of around 32 samples were included in the TCR-sequenced set, comprising about 20 Ad26.COV2.S vaccine recipients, 5 placebo recipients and 8 SARS-CoV-2 convalescent individuals. Participants in the trial were split at random into five groups of five each, receiving low-dose or high-dose Ad26.COV2.S once or twice, or else placebo on both occasions. Throughout the experiments and outcome assessment, investigators stayed blinded to trial group allocation.

Beyond this particular receptor, the publication reports: Ad26.COV2.S recipients had higher spike-specific TCR breadth than placebo recipients (P = 0.0014). The study was not powered for comparison of responses between vaccine doses or regimens. Non-spike TCR breadth was comparable between vaccine and placebo recipients, consistent with the vaccine containing only spike. According to the authors, total T cell responses may have been underestimated by the TCR breadth and depth analyses. Substantial breadth of spike-specific CD8+ and CD4+ T cell responses was reported after vaccination.

Counted from cysteine to phenylalanine, this CDR3 has 13 amino acids. The sequence is cut down to CDR3 DNA, 39 bases in frame from base 1. Trimming takes 2 bases off V and 4 bases off J; junction bases not matched to a gene: 2. The germline V gene (reference sequence) provides CDR1 GTSNPN and CDR2 SVGIG. The sequences come from peripheral blood, collected in a trial of Ad26.COV2.S vaccine versus placebo. The TCR originated in a person between 18 and 59 years old who received the Ad26.COV2.S COVID-19 vaccine or a placebo. The V and J genes are TRBV30 and TRBJ1-5; 7 bases in between match TRBD1. The DNA sequence is TGTGCCTGGAGTATCAGGGGGAATCAGCCCCAGCATTTT. Protein translation: CAWSIRGNQPQHF.